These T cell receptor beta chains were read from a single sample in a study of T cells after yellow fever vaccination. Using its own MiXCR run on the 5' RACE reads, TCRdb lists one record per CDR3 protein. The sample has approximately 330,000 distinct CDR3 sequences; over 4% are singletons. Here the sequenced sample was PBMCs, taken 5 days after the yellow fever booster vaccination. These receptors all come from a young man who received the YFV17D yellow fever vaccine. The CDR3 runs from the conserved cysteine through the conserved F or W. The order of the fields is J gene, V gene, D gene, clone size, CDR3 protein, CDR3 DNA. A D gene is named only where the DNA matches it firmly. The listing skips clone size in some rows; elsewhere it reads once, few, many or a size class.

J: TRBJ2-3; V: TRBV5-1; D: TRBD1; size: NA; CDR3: CASSYGTGGGTDTQYF; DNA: TGCGCCAGCAGTTACGGGACAGGGGGCGGCACAGATACGCAGTATTTT
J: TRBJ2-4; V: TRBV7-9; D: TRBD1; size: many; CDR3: CASSLVVGQGDQVQYF; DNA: TGTGCCAGCAGCTTAGTGGTAGGACAGGGGGATCAAGTGCAGTACTTC
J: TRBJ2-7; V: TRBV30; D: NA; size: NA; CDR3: CAWSRTVEEQYF; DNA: TGTGCCTGGAGCCGCACAGTTGAAGAGCAGTACTTC
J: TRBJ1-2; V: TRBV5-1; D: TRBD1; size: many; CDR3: CASSLQGIAGYTF; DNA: TGCGCCAGCAGCTTACAGGGGATTGCTGGCTACACCTTC
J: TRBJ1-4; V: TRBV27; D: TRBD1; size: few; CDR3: CASRGQSATNEKLFF; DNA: TGTGCCAGCAGGGGACAGTCCGCAACTAATGAAAAACTGTTTTTT
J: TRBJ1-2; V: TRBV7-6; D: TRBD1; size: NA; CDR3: CASSLGQGRDYGYTF; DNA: TGTGCCAGCAGCCTCGGACAGGGTAGGGACTATGGCTACACCTTC
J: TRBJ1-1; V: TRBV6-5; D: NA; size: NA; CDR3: CASSQKGRQYTEAFF; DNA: TGTGCCAGCAGCCAAAAGGGGAGACAGTACACTGAAGCTTTCTTT
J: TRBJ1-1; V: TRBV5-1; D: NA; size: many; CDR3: CASSFMGETEAFF; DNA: TGCGCCAGCAGCTTCATGGGGGAGACTGAAGCTTTCTTT
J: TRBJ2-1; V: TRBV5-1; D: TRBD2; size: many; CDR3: CASKYGGARNEQFF; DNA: TGCGCCAGCAAATACGGGGGGGCTCGCAATGAGCAGTTCTTC
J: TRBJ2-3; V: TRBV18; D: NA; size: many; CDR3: CASSRENTDTQYF; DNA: TGTGCCAGCTCTCGCGAAAACACAGATACGCAGTATTTT
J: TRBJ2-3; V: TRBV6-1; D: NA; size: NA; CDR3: CASSEYLLDTQYF; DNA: TGTGCCAGCAGTGAATATTTATTGGATACGCAGTATTTT
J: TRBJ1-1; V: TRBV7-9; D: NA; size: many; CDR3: CASSFMDGNTEAFF; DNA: TGTGCCAGCAGCTTCATGGACGGCAACACTGAAGCTTTCTTT
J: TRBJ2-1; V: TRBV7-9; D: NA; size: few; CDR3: CASSLMGGVHEQFF; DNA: TGTGCCAGCAGCTTAATGGGAGGAGTTCATGAGCAGTTCTTC
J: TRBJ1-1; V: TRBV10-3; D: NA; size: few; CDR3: CAIRYRDGRDTEAFF; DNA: TGTGCCATCAGGTACCGGGACGGGAGGGACACTGAAGCTTTCTTT
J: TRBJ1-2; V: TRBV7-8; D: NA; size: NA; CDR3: CASSPLWDTDGYTF; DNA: TGTGCCAGCAGCCCTTTGTGGGACACTGATGGCTACACCTTC
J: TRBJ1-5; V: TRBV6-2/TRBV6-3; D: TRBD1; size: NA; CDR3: CASTDTGEGVNQPQHF; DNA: TGTGCCAGCACCGATACAGGGGAAGGGGTCAATCAGCCCCAGCATTTT
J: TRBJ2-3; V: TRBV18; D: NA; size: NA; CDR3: CASSPLVTDTQYF; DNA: TGTGCCAGCTCACCACTCGTCACAGATACGCAGTATTTT
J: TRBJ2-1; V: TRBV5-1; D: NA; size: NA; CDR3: CASSLRVGSYNEQFF; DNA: TGCGCCAGCAGCTTACGGGTTGGGTCCTACAATGAGCAGTTCTTC
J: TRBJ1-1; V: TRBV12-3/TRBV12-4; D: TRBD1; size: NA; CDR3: CASSSRQGETEAFF; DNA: TGTGCCAGCAGTTCGCGACAGGGAGAAACTGAAGCTTTCTTT
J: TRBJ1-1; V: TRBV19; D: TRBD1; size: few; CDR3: CASSPLQGVLVEAFF; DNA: TGTGCCAGTAGTCCCCTACAGGGGGTATTAGTTGAAGCTTTCTTT
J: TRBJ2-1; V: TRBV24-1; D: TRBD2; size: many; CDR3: CATSDHQRGGLGNEQFF; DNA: TGTGCCACCAGTGATCATCAGCGGGGGGGTCTTGGCAATGAGCAGTTCTTC
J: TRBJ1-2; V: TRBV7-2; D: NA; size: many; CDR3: CASSLRGGGGYGYTF; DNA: TGTGCCAGCAGCTTAAGGGGGGGAGGTGGCTATGGCTACACCTTC
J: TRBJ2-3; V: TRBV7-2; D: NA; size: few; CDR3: CASSLRRGPSTDTQYF; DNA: TGTGCCAGCAGCTTAAGGCGGGGCCCTAGCACAGATACGCAGTATTTT
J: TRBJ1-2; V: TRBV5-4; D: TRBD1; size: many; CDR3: CASSLTGDYGYTF; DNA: TGTGCCAGCAGCTTGACAGGGGACTATGGCTACACCTTC
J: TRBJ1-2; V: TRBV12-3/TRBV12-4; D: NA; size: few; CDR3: CASSLGDSKGRYTF; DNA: TGTGCCAGCAGTTTAGGGGACTCCAAGGGACGCTACACCTTC
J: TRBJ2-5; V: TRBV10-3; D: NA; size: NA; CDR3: CAISGQQETQYF; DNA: TGTGCCATCAGTGGCCAGCAAGAGACCCAGTACTTC
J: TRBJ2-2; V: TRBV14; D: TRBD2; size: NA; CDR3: CASSRRLAGDTGELFF; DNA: TGTGCCAGCAGCCGAAGACTAGCGGGGGACACCGGGGAGCTGTTTTTT
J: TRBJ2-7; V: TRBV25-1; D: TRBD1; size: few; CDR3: CASIAGTGGHEQYF; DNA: TGTGCCAGCATCGCCGGGACAGGGGGACACGAGCAGTACTTC
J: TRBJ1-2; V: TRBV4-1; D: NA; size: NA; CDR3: CASSPRGRAGYGYTF; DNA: TGCGCCAGCAGCCCTCGGGGCCGCGCGGGCTATGGCTACACCTTC
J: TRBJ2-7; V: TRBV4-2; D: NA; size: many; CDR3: CASSQVWGASYEQYF; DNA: TGTGCCAGCAGCCAAGTTTGGGGGGCATCCTACGAGCAGTACTTC
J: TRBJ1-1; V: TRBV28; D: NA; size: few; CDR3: CASRYNRIERPEAFF; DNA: TGTGCCAGCAGGTATAATCGTATTGAGCGACCTGAAGCTTTCTTT
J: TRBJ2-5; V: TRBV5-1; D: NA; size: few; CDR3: CASSLEGLRETQYF; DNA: TGCGCCAGCAGCTTGGAAGGACTAAGGGAGACCCAGTACTTC
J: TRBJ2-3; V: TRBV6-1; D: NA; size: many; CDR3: CASSEFKSTDTQYF; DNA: TGTGCCAGCAGTGAATTCAAAAGCACAGATACGCAGTATTTT
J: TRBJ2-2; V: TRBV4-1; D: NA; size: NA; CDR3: CASSHTHGDRWSGELFF; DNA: TGCGCCAGCAGCCATACTCACGGGGATAGGTGGTCCGGGGAGCTGTTTTTT
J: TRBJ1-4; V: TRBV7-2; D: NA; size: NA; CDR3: CASSLFMGGTNEKLFF; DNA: TGTGCCAGCAGCTTATTCATGGGGGGGACTAATGAAAAACTGTTTTTT
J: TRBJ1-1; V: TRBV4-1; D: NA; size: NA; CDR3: CASSHKQVWGAEAFF; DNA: TGCGCCAGCAGCCACAAACAGGTTTGGGGGGCTGAAGCTTTCTTT
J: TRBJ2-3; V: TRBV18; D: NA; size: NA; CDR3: CASSPPGAVDTQYF; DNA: TGTGCCAGCTCACCACCAGGGGCGGTGGATACGCAGTATTTT
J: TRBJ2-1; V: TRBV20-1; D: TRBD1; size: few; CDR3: CSALQGANEQFF; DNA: TGCAGTGCTCTCCAGGGGGCCAATGAGCAGTTCTTC
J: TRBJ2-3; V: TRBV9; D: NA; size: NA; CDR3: CASSVDHQDTQFF; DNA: TGTGCCAGCAGCGTAGACCACCAGGATACGCAGTTTTTT
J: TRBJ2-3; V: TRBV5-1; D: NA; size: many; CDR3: CASSLALDTQYF; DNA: TGCGCCAGCAGCTTGGCCTTAGATACGCAGTATTTT
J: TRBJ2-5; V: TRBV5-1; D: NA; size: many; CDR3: CASSAMDARVETQYF; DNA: TGCGCCAGCAGCGCGATGGACGCTAGAGTAGAGACCCAGTACTTC
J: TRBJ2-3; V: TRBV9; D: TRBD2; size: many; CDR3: CASSPGTRTDTQYF; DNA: TGTGCCAGCAGCCCTGGGACTAGGACAGATACGCAGTATTTT
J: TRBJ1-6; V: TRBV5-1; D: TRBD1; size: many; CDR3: CASSLGPDREENSPLHF; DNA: TGCGCCAGCAGCTTGGGACCGGACAGGGAGGAGAATTCACCCCTCCACTTT
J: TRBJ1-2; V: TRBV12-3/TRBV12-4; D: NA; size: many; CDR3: CASSLGAGYGYTF; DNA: TGTGCCAGCAGTTTAGGCGCAGGGTACGGCTACACCTTC
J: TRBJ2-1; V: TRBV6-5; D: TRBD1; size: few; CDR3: CASSYFYRGKNEQFF; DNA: TGTGCCAGCAGTTACTTTTACAGGGGCAAGAATGAGCAGTTCTTC
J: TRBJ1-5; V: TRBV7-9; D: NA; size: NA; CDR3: CASSSAGDNQPQHF; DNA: TGTGCCAGCAGCTCGGCAGGAGACAATCAGCCCCAGCATTTT
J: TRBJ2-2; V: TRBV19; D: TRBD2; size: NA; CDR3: CASSIGTSGSGELFF; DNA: TGTGCCAGTAGTATCGGGACTAGCGGCTCCGGGGAGCTGTTTTTT
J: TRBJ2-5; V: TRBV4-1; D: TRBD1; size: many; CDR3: CASSHLGQGQETQYF; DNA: TGCGCCAGCAGCCACCTGGGACAGGGGCAAGAGACCCAGTACTTC
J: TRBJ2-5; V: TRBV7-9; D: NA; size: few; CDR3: CASSSTSQAGTQYF; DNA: TGTGCCAGCAGCTCGACGTCCCAGGCGGGGACCCAGTACTTC
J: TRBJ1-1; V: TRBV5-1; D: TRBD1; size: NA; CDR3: CASSSSPTGGYTEAFF; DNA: TGCGCCAGCAGCTCGAGCCCAACAGGGGGTTACACTGAAGCTTTCTTT
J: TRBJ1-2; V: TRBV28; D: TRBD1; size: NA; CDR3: CASSFGQALGYTF; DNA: TGTGCCAGCAGTTTCGGACAGGCTCTAGGCTACACCTTC
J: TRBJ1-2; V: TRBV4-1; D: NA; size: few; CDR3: CASSQDRGRDGSYGYTF; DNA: TGCGCCAGCAGCCAAGATAGGGGTAGGGACGGAAGCTATGGCTACACCTTC
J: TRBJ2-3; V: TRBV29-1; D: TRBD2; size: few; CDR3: CSVEAGGPTDTQYF; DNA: TGCAGCGTTGAGGCGGGGGGGCCAACAGATACGCAGTATTTT
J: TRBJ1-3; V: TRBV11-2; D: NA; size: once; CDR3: CASSLGSRNTIYF; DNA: TGTGCCAGCAGCTTGGGGTCGAGGAACACCATATATTTT
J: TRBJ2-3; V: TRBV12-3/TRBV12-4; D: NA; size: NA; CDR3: CASSSHSTDTQYF; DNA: TGTGCCAGCAGTTCTCACTCCACAGATACGCAGTATTTT
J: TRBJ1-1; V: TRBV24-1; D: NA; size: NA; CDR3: CATLGRGDKGTEAFF; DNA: TGTGCCACTCTCGGGCGGGGGGACAAGGGAACTGAAGCTTTCTTT
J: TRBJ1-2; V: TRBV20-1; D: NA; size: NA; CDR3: CSAHSVGGHRLYGYTF; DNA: TGCAGTGCCCACTCCGTGGGGGGACACCGACTCTATGGCTACACCTTC